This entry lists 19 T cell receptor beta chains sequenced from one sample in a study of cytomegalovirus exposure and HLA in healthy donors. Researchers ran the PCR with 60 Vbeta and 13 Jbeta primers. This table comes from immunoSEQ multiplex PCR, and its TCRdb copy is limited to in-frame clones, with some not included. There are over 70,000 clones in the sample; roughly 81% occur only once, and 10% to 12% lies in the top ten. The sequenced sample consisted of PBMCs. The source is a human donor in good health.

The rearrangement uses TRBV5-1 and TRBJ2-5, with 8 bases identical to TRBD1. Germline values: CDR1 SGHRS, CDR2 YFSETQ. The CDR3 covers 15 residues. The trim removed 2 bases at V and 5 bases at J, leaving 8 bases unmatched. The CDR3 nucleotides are TGCGCCAGCAGCTTTCAGGGGGCGGCAGGGGAGACCCAGTACTTC. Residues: CASSFQGAAGETQYF.

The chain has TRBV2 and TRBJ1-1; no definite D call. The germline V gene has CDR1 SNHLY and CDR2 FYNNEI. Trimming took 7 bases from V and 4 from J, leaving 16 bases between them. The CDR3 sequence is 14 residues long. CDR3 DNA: TGTGCCAGCACTAGTGGAGGGTGGAGCACTGAAGCTTTCTTT. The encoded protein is CASTSGGWSTEAFF.

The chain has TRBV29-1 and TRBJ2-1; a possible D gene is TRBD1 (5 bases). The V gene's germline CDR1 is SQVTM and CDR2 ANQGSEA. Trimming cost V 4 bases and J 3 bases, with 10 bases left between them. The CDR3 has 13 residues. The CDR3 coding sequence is TGCAGCGTTGTTGTCAGGGTCTACAATGAGCAGTTCTTC. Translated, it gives CSVVVRVYNEQFF.

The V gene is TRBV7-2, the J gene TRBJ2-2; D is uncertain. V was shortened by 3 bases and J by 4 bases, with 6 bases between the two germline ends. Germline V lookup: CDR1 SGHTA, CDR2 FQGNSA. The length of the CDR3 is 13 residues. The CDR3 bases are TGTGCCAGCAGCTTTGGGCGCACCGGGGAGCTGTTTTTT. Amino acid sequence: CASSFGRTGELFF.

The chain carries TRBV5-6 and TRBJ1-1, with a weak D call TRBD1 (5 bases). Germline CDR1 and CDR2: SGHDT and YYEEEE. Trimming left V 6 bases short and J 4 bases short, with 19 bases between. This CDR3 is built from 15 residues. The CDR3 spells CASMTLKRGVTEAFF. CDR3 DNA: TGTGCCAGCATGACCCTTAAGCGGGGCGTCACTGAAGCTTTCTTT.

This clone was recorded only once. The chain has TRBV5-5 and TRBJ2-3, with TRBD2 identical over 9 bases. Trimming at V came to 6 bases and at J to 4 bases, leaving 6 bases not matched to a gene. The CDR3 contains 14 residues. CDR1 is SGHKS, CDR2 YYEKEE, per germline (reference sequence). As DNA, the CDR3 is TGTGCCAGCAATCCTAGCGGGAATTCAGATACGCAGTATTTT. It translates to CASNPSGNSDTQYF.

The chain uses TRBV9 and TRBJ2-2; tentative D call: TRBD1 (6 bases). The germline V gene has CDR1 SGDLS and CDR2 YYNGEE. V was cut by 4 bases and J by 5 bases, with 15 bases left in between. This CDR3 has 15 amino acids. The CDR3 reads CASSLRDTKTGELFF. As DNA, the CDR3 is TGTGCCAGCAGCCTTCGGGACACCAAAACCGGGGAGCTGTTTTTT.

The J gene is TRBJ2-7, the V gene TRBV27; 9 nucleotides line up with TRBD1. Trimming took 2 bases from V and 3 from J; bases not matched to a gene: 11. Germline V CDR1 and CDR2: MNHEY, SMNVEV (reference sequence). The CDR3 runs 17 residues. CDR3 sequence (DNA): TGTGCCAGCAGTTTAGGTCCAAAGGGGACAGGGAACTACGAGCAGTACTTC. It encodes CASSLGPKGTGNYEQYF.

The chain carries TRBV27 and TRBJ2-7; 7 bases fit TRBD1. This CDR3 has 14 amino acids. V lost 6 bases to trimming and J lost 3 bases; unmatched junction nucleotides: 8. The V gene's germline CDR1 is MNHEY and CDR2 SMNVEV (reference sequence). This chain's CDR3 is CASRTGTVNYEQYF. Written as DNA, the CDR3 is TGTGCCAGCAGAACCGGGACAGTGAACTACGAGCAGTACTTC.

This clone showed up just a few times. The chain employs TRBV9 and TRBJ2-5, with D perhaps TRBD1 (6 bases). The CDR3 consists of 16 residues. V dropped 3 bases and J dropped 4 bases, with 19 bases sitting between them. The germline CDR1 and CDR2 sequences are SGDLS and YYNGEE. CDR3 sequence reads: CASSAHSPQGGETQYF. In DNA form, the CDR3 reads TGTGCCAGCAGCGCACATTCCCCCCAAGGGGGAGAGACCCAGTACTTC.

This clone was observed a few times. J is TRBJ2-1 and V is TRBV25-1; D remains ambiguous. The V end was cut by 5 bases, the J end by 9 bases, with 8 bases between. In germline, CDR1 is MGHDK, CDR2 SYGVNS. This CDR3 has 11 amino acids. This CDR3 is CASSLELEQFF. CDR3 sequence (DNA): TGTGCCAGCAGTTTAGAGCTTGAGCAGTTCTTC.

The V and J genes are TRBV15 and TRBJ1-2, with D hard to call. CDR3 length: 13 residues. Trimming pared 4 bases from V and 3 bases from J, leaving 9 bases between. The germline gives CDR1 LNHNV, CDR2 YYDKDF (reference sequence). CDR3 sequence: CATSTGYDYGYTF. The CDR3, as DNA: TGTGCCACCAGCACGGGATACGACTATGGCTACACCTTC.

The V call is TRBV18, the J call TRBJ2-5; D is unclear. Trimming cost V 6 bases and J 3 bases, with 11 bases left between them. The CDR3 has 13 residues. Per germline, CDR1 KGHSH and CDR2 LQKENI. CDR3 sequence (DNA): TGTGCCAGCTCGTCAGGCATAGAAGAGACCCAGTACTTC. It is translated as CASSSGIEETQYF. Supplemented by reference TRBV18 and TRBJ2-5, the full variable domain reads NAGVMQNPRHLVRRRGQEARLRCSPMKGHSHVYWYRQLPEEGLKFMVYLQKENIIDESGMPKERFSAEFPKEGPSILRIQQVVRGDSAAYFCASSSGIEETQYFGPGTRLLVL.

In DNA form, the CDR3 reads TGTGCCAGCAGGTATTCGTTACAGGGTCAAGAGACCCAGTACTTC. Its protein product is CASRYSLQGQETQYF. The V and J genes are TRBV6-1 and TRBJ2-5, with D perhaps matching TRBD1 (6 bases). The CDR3 has 15 residues. The V gene's germline CDR1 is MNHNS and CDR2 SASEGT. V was pared by 6 bases and J by 2 bases, with 16 bases between.

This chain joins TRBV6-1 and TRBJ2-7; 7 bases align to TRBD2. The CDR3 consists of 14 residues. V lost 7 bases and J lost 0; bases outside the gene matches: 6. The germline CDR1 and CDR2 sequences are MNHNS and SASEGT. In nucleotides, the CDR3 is TGTGCCAGCAAGTGGACGGGAGGCTCCTACGAGCAGTACTTC. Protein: CASKWTGGSYEQYF.

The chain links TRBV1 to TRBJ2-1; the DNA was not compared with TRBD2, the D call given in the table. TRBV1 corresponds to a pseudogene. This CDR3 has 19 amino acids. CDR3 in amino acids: CTSSQDPGTSGAHSNEQFF. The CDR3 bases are TGCACCAGCAGCCAAGACCCCGGGACTAGCGGGGCCCACTCCAATGAGCAGTTCTTC.

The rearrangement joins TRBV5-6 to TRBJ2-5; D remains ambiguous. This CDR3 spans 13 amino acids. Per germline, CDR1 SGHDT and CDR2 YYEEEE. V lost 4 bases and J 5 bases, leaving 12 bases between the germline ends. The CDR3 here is CASSPRDWETQYF. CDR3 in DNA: TGTGCCAGCAGCCCCCGAGATTGGGAGACCCAGTACTTC.

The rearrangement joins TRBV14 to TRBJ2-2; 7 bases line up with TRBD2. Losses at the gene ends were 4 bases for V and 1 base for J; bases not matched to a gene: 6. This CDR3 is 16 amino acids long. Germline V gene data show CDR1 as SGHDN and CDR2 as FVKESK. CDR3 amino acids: CASSRRVAGNTGELFF. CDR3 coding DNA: TGTGCCAGCAGCCGCCGTGTAGCGGGGAACACCGGGGAGCTGTTTTTT.

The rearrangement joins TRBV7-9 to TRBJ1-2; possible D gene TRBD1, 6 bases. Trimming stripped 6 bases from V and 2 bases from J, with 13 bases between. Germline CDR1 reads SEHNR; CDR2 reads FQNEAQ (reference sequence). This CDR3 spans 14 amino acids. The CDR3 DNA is TGTGCCAGCAGTTCAGCAGGGGTCAACTATGGCTACACCTTC. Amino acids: CASSSAGVNYGYTF.